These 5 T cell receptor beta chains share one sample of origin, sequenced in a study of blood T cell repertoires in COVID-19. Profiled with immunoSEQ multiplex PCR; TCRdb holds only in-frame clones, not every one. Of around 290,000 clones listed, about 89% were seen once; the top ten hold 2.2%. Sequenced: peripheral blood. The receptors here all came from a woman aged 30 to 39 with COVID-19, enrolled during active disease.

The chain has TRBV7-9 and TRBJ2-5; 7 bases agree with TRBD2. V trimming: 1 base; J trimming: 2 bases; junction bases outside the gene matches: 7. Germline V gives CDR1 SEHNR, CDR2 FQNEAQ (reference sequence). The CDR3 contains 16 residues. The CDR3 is CASSLEGGSPQETQYF. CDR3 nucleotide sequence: TGTGCCAGCAGCTTAGAAGGCGGGAGCCCACAAGAGACCCAGTACTTC.

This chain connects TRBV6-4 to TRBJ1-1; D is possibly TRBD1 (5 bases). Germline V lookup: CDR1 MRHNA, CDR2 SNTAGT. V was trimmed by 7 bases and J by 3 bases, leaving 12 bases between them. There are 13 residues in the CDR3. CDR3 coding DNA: TGTGCCAGCAAGGCCAGCAGGGACACTGAAGCTTTCTTT. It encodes CASKASRDTEAFF.

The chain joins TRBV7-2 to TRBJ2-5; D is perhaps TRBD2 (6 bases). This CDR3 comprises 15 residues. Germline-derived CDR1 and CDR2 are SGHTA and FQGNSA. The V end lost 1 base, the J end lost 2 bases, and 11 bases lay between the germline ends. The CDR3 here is CASSLVSSGQETQYF. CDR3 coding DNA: TGTGCCAGCAGCTTAGTTTCCAGCGGGCAAGAGACCCAGTACTTC.

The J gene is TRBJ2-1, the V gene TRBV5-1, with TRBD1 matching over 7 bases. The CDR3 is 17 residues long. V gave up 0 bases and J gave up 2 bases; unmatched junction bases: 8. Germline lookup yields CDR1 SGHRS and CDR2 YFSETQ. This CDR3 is CASSLADRPGPYNEQFF. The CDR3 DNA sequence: TGCGCCAGCAGCTTGGCGGACAGGCCGGGTCCCTACAATGAGCAGTTCTTC.

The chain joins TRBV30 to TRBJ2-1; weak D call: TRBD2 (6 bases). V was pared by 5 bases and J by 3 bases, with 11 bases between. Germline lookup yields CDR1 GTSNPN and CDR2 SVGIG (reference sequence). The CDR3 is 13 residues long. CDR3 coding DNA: TGTGCCTGGTCGGGCGGGATCTACAATGAGCAGTTCTTC. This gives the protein CAWSGGIYNEQFF.